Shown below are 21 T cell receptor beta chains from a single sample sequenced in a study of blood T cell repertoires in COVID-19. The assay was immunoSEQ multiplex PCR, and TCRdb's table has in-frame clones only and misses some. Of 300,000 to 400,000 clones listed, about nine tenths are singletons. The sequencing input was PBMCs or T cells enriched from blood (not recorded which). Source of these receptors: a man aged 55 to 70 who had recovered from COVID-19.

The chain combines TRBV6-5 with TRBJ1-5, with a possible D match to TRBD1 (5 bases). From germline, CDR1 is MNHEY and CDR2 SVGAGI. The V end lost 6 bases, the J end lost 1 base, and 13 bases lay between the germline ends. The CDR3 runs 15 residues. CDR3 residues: CASRPRAVSNQPQHF. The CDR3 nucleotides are TGTGCCAGCAGGCCCAGGGCTGTGAGCAATCAGCCCCAGCATTTT.

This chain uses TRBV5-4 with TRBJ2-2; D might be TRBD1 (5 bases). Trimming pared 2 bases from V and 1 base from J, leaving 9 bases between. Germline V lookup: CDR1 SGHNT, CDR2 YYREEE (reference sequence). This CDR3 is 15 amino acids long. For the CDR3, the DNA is TGTGCCAGCAGCTTTGCTCAGGGGAACACCGGGGAGCTGTTTTTT. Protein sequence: CASSFAQGNTGELFF.

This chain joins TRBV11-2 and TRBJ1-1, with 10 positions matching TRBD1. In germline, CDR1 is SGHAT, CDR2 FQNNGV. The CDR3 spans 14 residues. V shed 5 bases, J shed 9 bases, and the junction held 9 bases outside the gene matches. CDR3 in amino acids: CASSGPGQGTKAFF. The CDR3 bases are TGTGCCAGCAGCGGACCGGGACAGGGGACGAAAGCTTTCTTT.

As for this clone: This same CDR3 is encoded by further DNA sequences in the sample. CDR3 sequence: CASSLVGQGTETQYF. The CDR3 DNA reads TGTGCCAGCAGCTTAGTGGGACAGGGAACAGAGACCCAGTACTTC. J is TRBJ2-5 and V is TRBV11-2; 9 bases are shared with TRBD1. The V segment lost 1 base and the J segment 4 bases; nucleotides outside the gene matches: 4. In germline, CDR1 is SGHAT, CDR2 FQNNGV. The CDR3 has 15 amino acids.

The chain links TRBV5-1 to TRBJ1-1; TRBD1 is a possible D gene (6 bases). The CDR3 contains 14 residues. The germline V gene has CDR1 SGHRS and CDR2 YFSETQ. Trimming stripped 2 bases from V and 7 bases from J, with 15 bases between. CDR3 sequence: CASSLAPGTSEAFF. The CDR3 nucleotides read TGCGCCAGCAGCTTAGCTCCCGGGACAAGTGAAGCTTTCTTT.

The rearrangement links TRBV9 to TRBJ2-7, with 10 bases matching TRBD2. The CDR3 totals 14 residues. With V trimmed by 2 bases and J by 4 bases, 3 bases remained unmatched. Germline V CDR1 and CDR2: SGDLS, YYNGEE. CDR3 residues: CASSVASGSYEQYF. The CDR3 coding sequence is TGTGCCAGCAGCGTGGCTAGCGGGAGTTACGAGCAGTACTTC.

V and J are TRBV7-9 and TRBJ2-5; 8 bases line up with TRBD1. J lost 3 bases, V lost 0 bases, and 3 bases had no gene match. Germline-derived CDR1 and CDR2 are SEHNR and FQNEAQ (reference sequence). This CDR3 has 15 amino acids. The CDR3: CASSLAYRGEETQYF. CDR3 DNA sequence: TGTGCCAGCAGCTTAGCGTACAGGGGGGAAGAGACCCAGTACTTC.

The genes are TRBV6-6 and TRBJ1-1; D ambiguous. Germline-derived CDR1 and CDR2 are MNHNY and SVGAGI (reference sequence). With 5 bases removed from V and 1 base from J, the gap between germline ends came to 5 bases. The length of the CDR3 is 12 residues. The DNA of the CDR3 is TGTGCCAGCAGTATTCAGAACACTGAAGCTTTCTTT. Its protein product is CASSIQNTEAFF.

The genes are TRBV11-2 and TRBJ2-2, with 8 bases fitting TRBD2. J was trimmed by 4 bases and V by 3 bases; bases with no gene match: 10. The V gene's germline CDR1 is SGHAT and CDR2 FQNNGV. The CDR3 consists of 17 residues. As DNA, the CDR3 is TGTGCCAGCAGCTTCGGTCTTGGCGGGGGGTTCACCGGGGAGCTGTTTTTT. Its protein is CASSFGLGGGFTGELFF.

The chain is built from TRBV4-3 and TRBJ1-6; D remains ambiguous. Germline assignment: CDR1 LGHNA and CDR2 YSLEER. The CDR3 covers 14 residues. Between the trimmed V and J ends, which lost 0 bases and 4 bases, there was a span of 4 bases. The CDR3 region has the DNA TGCGCCAGCAGCCAAGAGCAGTATAATTCACCCCTCCACTTT. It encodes CASSQEQYNSPLHF.

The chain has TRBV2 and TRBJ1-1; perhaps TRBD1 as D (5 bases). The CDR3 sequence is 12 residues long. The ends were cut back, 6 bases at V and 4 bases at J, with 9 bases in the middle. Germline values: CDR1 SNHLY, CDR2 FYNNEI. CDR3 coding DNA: TGTGCCAGCAGCAGGGTGGGCACTGAAGCTTTCTTT. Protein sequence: CASSRVGTEAFF.

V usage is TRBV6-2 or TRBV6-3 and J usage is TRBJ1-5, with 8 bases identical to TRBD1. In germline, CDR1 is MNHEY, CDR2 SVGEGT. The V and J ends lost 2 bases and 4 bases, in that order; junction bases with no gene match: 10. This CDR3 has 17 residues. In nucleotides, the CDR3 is TGTGCCAGCAGTTACATGTGGGGGGGACAGGCTAATCAGCCCCAGCATTTT. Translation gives CASSYMWGGQANQPQHF.

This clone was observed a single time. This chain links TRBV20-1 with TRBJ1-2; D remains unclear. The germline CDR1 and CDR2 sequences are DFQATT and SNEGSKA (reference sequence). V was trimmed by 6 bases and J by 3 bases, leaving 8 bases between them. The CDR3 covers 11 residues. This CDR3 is CSARRDYGYTF. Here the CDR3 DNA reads TGCAGTGCCCGGCGGGACTATGGCTACACCTTC.

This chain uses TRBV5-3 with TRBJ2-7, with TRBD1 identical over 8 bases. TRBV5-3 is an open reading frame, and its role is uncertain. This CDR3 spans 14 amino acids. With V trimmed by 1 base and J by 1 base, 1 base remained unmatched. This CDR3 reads CARSLQGASYEQYF. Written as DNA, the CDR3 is TGTGCCAGAAGCTTGCAGGGGGCTTCCTACGAGCAGTACTTC.

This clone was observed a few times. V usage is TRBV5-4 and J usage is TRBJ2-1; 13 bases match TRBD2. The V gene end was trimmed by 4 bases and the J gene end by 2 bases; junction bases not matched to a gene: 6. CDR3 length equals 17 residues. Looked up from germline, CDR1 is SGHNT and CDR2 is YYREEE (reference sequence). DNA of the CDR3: TGTGCCAGCAGCCTGACTAGCGGGAGGCCTGCCTACAATGAGCAGTTCTTC. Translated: CASSLTSGRPAYNEQFF.

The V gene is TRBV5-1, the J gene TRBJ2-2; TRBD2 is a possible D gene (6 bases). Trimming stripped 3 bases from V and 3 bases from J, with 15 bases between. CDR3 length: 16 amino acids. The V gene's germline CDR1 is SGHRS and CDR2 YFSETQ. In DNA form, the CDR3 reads TGCGCCAGCAGCTCGGGGCCCGGGAGCTACACCGGGGAGCTGTTTTTT. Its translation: CASSSGPGSYTGELFF.

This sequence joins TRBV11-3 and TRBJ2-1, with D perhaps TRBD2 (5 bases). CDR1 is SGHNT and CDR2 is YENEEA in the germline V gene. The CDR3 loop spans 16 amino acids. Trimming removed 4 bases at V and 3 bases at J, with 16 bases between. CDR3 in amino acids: CASSWIGNRDYNEQFF. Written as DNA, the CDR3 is TGTGCCAGCAGCTGGATAGGAAACCGGGACTACAATGAGCAGTTCTTC. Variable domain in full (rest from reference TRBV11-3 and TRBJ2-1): EAGVVQSPRYKIIEKKQPVAFWCNPISGHNTLYWYLQNLGQGPELLIRYENEEAVDDSQLPKDRFSAERLKGVDSTLKIQPAELGDSAVYLCASSWIGNRDYNEQFFGPGTRLTVL.

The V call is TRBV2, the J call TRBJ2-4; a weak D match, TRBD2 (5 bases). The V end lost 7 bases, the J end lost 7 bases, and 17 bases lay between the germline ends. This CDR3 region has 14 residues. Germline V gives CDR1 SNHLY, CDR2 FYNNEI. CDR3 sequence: CASTDWSPGNIQYF. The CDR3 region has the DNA TGTGCCAGCACCGACTGGAGCCCGGGGAACATTCAGTACTTC.

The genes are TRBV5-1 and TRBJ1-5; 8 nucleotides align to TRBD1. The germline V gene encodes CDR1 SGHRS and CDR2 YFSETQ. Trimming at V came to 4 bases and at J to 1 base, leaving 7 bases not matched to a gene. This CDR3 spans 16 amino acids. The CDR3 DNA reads TGCGCCAGCAGCAGTGGGACAGGCGGGAGCAATCAGCCCCAGCATTTT. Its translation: CASSSGTGGSNQPQHF.

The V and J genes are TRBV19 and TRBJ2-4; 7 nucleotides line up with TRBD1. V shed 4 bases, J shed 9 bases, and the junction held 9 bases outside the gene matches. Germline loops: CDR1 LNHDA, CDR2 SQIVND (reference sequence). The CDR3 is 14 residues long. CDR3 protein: CASSRNLEGAIQYF. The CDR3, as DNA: TGTGCCAGTAGTAGGAACCTCGAGGGGGCCATTCAGTACTTC. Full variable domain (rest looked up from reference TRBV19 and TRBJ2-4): DGGITQSPKYLFRKEGQNVTLSCEQNLNHDAMYWYRQDPGQGLRLIYYSQIVNDFQKGDIAEGYSVSREKKESFPLTVTSAQKNPTAFYLCASSRNLEGAIQYFGAGTRLSVL.

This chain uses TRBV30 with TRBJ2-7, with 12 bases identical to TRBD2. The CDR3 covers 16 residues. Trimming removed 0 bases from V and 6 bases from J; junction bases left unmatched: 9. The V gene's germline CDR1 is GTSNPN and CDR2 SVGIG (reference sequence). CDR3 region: CAWSVERLAGEREQYF. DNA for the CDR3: TGTGCCTGGAGTGTTGAAAGACTAGCGGGAGAGCGCGAGCAGTACTTC.